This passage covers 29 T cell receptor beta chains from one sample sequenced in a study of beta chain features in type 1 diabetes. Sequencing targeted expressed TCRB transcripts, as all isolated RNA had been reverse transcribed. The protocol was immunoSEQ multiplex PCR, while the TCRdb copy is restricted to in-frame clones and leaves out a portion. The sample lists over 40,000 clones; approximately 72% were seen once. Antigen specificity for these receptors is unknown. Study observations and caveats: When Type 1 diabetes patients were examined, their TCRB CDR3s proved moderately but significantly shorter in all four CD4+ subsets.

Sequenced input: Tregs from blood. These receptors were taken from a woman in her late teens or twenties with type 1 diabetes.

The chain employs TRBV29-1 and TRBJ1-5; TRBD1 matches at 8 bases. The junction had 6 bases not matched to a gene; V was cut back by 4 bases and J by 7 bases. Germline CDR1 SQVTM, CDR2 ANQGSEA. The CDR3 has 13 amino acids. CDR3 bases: TGCAGCGTTGGAGAGACAGGGGAACAGCCCCAGCATTTT. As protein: CSVGETGEQPQHF.

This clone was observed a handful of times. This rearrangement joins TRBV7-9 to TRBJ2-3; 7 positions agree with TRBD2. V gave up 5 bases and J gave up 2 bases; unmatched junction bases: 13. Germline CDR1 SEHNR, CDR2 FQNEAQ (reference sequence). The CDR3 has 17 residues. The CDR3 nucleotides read TGTGCCAGCAGCCCAACAGGACTAGTCGGCCACACAGATACGCAGTATTTT. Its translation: CASSPTGLVGHTDTQYF.

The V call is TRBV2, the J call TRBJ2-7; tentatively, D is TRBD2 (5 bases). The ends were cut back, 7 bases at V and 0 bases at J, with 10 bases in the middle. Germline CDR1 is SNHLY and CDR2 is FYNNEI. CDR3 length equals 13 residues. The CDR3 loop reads CASNGGPSYEQYF. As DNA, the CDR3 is TGTGCCAGCAACGGCGGGCCCTCCTACGAGCAGTACTTC.

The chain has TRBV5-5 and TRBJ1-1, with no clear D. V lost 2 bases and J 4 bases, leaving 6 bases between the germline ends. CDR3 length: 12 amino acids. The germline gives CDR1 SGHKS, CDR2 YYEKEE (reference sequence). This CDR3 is CASSFYSTEAFF. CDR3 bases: TGTGCCAGCAGCTTTTACTCCACTGAAGCTTTCTTT.

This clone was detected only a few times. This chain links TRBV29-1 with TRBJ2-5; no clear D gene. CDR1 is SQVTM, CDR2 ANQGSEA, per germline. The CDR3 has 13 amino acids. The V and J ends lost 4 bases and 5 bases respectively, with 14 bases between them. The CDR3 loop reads CSVAAGIWETQYF. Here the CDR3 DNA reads TGCAGCGTTGCGGCAGGCATCTGGGAGACCCAGTACTTC. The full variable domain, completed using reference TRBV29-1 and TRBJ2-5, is SAVISQKPSRDICQRGTSLTIQCQVDSQVTMMFWYRQQPGQSLTLIATANQGSEATYESGFVIDKFPISRPNLTFSTLTVSNMSPEDSSIYLCSVAAGIWETQYFGPGTRLLVL.

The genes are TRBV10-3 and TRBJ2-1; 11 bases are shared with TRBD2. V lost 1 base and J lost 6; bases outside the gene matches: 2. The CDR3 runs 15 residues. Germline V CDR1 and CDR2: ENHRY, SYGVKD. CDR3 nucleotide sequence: TGTGCCATCAGTGAGTTAGCGGGAGGGGGCAATGAGCAGTTCTTC. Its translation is CAISELAGGGNEQFF.

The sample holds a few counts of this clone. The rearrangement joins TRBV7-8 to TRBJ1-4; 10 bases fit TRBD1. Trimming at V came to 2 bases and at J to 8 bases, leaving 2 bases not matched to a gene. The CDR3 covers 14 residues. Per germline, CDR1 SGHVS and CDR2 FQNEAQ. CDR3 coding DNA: TGTGCCAGCAGCTTAAGGGACAGGGGAGAAAAACTGTTTTTT. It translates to CASSLRDRGEKLFF.

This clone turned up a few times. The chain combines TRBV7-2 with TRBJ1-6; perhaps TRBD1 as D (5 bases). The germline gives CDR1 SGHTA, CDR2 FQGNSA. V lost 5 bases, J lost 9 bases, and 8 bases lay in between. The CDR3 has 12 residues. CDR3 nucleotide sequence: TGTGCCAGCAGCCGAGACAGTTCACCCCTCCACTTT. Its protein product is CASSRDSSPLHF. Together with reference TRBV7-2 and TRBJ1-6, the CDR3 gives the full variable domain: GAGVSQSPSNKVTEKGKDVELRCDPISGHTALYWYRQSLGQGLEFLIYFQGNSAPDKSGLPSDRFSAERTGGSVSTLTIQRTQQEDSAVYLCASSRDSSPLHFGNGTRLTVT.

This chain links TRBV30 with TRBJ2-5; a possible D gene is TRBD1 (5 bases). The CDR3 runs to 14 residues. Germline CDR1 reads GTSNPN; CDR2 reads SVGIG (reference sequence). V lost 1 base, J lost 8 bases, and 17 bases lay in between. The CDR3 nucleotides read TGTGCCTGGAGTGCCCCCGTGGGGCTAAAAACCCAGTACTTC. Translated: CAWSAPVGLKTQYF.

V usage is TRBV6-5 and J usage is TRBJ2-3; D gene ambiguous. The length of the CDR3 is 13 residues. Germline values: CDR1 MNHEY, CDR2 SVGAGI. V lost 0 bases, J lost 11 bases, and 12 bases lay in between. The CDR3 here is CASSYSLGQGQYF. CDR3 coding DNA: TGTGCCAGCAGTTACTCGTTGGGCCAAGGGCAGTATTTT.

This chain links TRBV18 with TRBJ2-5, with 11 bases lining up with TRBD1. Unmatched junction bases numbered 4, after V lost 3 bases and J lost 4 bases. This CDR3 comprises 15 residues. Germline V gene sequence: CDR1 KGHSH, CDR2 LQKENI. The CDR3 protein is CASSPPGTGGETQYF. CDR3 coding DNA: TGTGCCAGCTCACCTCCCGGGACAGGGGGAGAGACCCAGTACTTC.

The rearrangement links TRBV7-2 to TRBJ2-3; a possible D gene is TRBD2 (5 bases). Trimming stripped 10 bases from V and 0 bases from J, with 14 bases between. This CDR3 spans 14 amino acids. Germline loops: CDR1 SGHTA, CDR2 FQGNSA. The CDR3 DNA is TGTGCCACCCGGAGCGGACCTAGCACAGATACGCAGTATTTT. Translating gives CATRSGPSTDTQYF.

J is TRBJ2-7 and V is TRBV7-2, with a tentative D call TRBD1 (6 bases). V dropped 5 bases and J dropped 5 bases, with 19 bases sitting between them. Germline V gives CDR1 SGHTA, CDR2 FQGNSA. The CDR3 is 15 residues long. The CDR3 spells CASSASGTRGNEQYF. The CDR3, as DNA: TGTGCCAGCAGCGCTTCCGGGACAAGAGGTAACGAGCAGTACTTC.

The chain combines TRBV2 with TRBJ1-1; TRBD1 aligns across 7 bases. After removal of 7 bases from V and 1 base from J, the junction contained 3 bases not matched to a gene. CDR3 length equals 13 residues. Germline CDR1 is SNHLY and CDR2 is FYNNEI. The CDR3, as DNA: TGTGCCAGCACCTGGACAGGGAACACTGAAGCTTTCTTT. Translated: CASTWTGNTEAFF.

For the CDR3, the DNA is TGTGCCAGCAGTTACCAGGGTGCTGGCTACACCTTC. Encoded protein: CASSYQGAGYTF. V is TRBV28 and J is TRBJ1-2; maybe TRBD1 (5 bases). The CDR3 runs 12 residues. CDR1 and CDR2 (germline): MDHEN, SYDVKM. The germline V and J ends were trimmed by 4 bases and 7 bases, with 10 bases remaining between them.

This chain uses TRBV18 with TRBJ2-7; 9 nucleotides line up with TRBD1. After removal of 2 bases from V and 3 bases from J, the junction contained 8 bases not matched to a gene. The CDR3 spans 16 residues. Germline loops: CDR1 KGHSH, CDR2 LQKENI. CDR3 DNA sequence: TGTGCCAGCTCACCAGGCCTTGGGACAGGGATCTACGAGCAGTACTTC. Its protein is CASSPGLGTGIYEQYF.

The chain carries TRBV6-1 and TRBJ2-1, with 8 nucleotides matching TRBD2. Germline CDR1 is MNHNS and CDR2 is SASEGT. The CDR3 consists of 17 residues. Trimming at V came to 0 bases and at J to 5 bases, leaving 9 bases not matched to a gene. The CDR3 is CASSEAAGLGSNNEQFF. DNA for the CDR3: TGTGCCAGCAGTGAAGCGGCGGGACTAGGGTCCAACAATGAGCAGTTCTTC.

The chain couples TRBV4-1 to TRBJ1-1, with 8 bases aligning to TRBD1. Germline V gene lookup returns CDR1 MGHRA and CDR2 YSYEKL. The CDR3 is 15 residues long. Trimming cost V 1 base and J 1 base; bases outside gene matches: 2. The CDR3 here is CASSQGDRQNTEAFF. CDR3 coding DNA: TGCGCCAGCAGCCAAGGGGACAGGCAGAACACTGAAGCTTTCTTT.

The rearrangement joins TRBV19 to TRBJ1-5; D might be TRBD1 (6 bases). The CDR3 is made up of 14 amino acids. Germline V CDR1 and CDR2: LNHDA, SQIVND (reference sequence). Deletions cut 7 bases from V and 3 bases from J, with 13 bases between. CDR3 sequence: CASTDRQANQPQHF. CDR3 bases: TGTGCCAGTACCGATAGACAGGCCAATCAGCCCCAGCATTTT. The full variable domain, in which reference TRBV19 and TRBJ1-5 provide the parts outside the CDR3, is DGGITQSPKYLFRKEGQNVTLSCEQNLNHDAMYWYRQDPGQGLRLIYYSQIVNDFQKGDIAEGYSVSREKKESFPLTVTSAQKNPTAFYLCASTDRQANQPQHFGDGTRLSIL.

The CDR3 protein is CASTSSDTGNTIYF. In DNA, the CDR3 is TGTGCCAGCACTTCATCGGACACTGGAAACACCATATATTTT. The chain is built from TRBV6-1 and TRBJ1-3; the D gene is possibly TRBD1 (5 bases). The CDR3 runs to 14 residues. Germline loops: CDR1 MNHNS, CDR2 SASEGT. V was shortened by 7 bases and J by 2 bases, with 12 bases between the two germline ends.

CDR3 amino acids: CASSQWPQGGYTF. CDR3 nucleotide sequence: TGCGCCAGCAGCCAATGGCCCCAGGGGGGCTACACCTTC. The chain links TRBV4-3 to TRBJ1-2; TRBD1 is a possible D gene (6 bases). Trimming pared 2 bases from V and 8 bases from J, leaving 12 bases between. Germline V gives CDR1 LGHNA, CDR2 YSLEER. This CDR3 contains 13 residues.

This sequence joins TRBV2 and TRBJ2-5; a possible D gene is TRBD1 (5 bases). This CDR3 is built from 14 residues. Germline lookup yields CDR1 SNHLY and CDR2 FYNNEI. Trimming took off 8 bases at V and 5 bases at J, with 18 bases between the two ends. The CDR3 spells CASSGQGMGETQYF. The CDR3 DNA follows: TGTGCCAGCTCGGGCCAGGGTATGGGGGAGACCCAGTACTTC.

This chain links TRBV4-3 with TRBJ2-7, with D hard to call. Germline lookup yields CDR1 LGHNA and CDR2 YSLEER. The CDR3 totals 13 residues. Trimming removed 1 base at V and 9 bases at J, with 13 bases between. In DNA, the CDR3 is TGCGCCAGCAGCCAAGCCCCTTCCTCCGTGCAGTACTTC. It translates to CASSQAPSSVQYF.

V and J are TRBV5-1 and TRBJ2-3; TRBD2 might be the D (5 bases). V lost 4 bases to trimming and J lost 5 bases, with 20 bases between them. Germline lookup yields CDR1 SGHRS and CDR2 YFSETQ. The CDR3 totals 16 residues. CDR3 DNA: TGCGCCAGCAGCCGCGGACTTCCTCTGGGGAGAGATACGCAGTATTTT. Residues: CASSRGLPLGRDTQYF. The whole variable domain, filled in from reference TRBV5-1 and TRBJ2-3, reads KAGVTQTPRYLIKTRGQQVTLSCSPISGHRSVSWYQQTPGQGLQFLFEYFSETQRNKGNFPGRFSGRQFSNSRSEMNVSTLELGDSALYLCASSRGLPLGRDTQYFGPGTRLTVL.

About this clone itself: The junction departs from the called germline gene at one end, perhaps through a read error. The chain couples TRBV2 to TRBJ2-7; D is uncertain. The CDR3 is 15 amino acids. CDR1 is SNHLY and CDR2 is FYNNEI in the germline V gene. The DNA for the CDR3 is TGTGCCAGCAGGGAAGGTCAAAGAAGAACTTACGAGCAGTACTTC. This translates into CASREGQRRTYEQYF.

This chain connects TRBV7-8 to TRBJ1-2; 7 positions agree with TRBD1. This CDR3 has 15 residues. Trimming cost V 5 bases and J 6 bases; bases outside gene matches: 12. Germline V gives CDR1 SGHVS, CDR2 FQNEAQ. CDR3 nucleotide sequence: TGTGCCAGCAGCAGAACAGGGGCCCTGTTGGATGGCTACACCTTC. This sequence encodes CASSRTGALLDGYTF.

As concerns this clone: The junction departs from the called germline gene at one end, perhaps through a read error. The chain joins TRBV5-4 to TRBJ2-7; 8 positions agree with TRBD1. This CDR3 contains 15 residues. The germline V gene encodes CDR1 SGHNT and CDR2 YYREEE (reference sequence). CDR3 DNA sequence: TGTGCCGGCAGCTCCGGACAGGGATCGTTCTACGAGCAGTACTTC. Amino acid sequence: CAGSSGQGSFYEQYF.

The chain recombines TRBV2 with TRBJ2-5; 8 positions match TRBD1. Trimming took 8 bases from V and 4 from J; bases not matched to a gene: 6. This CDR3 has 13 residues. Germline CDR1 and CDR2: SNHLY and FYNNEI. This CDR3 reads CASETGVAETQYF. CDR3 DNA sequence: TGTGCCAGCGAGACAGGGGTCGCAGAGACCCAGTACTTC.

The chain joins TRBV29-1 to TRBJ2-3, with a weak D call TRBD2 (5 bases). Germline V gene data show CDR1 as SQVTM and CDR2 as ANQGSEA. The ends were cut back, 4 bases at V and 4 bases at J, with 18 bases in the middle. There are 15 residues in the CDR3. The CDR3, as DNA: TGCAGCGTTGTCGGGAAGGGTGAATGGTCAGATACGCAGTATTTT. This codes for CSVVGKGEWSDTQYF.